Included here is one TCR beta chain sequence, with context. Its antigen is unknown. Base qualities are missing; no much larger clone stands one base away. Trimming costs V 4 bases and J 7 bases, and their ends lie 12 bases apart. The CDR3, cysteine through phenylalanine, is 13 amino acids long. Only the CDR3 portion is preserved as DNA: 39 bases, with reading frame beginning at the first base. The germline V gene encodes CDR1 MNHEY and CDR2 SMNVEV (reference sequence). These data originate in a study of blood T cell repertoires in COVID-19 (TCRdb year 2020). Turning to the overall study: Samples covering the acute and convalescent phases of COVID-19 were provided by collaborators in the United States, Italy and Spain. The prospective study material was composed of cDNA or gDNA derived from T cells, B-cell-depleted T cells, or PBMCs. Sample metadata almost always included a de-identified subject ID, COVID-19 status, age in years and sex. A freely available public database, intended as a resource for researchers studying the immune response to SARS-CoV-2, is where the repertoires were released. Where HLA class I and class II types were available, the types were taken from metadata supplied by the sample provider, not from assay-based typing. The dataset comprised deeply sampled blood TCRbeta repertoires from subjects exposed to, actively infected with, or recovered from COVID-19. Samples were obtained from the ongoing ImmuneRACE study (first 160 participants) and from roughly 1,300 subjects provided by 6 global collaborators. Results the study describes overall, beyond this receptor: The quantity of clinical and demographic metadata differed by source and by participant and was supplied without curation.

Collaborating institutions collected whole blood in K2EDTA tubes following their own protocols. For TCRbeta analysis, collaborators shipped samples in one of three forms: frozen whole blood, isolated PBMCs, or DNA extracted from either of those sample types. TCRbeta CDR3 regions were amplified from genomic DNA by means of the immunoSEQ Assay, a bias-controlled multiplex PCR. In the paper's pipeline: The number of nucleated cells in each sample was estimated by amplification of reference gene primers within the assay. To quantify the absolute abundance of each unique TCRbeta CDR3 rearrangement, sequence reads were collapsed and filtered. For each sample, productive Simpson clonality was calculated by taking the square root of Simpson's diversity index across productive rearrangements. Drawn from immuneACCESS, this table holds only the in-frame rearrangements with V and J called that TCRdb kept. Clones are partly lost; checked studies trace under half to an unresolved V gene and leave the rest unexplained. The V and J calls and clone size come from that table; D and trimming were worked out from the DNA. The sample table lists more than 85,000 clones, 89% of them with a count of one. The biggest ten clones account for about 3.4% of the sample.

The origin of this receptor is a woman in her seventies with acute or convalescent COVID-19. The sequencing input was peripheral blood. The sequence joins TRBV27 to TRBJ2-3; TRBD2 could be the D gene, as 6 bases match. In nucleotide form, the sequence is TGTGCCAGCAGTTCGACTAGGTACTATACGCAGTATTTT. Its product reads: CASSSTRYYTQYF.